The entry that follows covers one T cell receptor beta chain sequence. Germline V gives CDR1 LGHNA, CDR2 YSLEER. The CDR3 extends over 16 amino acids. Trimming stripped 0 bases from V and 3 bases from J, with 13 bases between. The sample belongs to a study of technical replicates of blood from several donors. Assay used: immunoSEQ multiplex PCR; TCRdb lists only in-frame clones, some missing. The data hold some 74,000 clones, with roughly 97% observed a single time. The sequencing sample was made of T cells isolated from PBMCs. The V gene is TRBV4-3, the J gene TRBJ2-3; no definite D call. This TCR derives from a human donor in good health. CDR3 sequence: CASSQDSLDVTDTQYF. The CDR3 DNA is TGCGCCAGCAGCCAAGATTCTTTAGATGTGACAGATACGCAGTATTTT.